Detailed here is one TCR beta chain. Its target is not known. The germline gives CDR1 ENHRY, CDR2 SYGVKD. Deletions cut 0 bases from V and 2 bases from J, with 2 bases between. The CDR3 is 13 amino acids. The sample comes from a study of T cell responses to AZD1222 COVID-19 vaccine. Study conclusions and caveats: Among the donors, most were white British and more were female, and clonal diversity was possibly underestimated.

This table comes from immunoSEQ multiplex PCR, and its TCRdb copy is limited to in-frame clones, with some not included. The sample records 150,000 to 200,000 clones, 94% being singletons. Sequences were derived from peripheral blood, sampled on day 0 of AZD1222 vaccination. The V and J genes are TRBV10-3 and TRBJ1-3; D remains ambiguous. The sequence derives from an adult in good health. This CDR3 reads CAISESTGNTIYF. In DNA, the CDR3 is TGTGCCATCAGTGAGTCGACTGGAAACACCATATATTTT.